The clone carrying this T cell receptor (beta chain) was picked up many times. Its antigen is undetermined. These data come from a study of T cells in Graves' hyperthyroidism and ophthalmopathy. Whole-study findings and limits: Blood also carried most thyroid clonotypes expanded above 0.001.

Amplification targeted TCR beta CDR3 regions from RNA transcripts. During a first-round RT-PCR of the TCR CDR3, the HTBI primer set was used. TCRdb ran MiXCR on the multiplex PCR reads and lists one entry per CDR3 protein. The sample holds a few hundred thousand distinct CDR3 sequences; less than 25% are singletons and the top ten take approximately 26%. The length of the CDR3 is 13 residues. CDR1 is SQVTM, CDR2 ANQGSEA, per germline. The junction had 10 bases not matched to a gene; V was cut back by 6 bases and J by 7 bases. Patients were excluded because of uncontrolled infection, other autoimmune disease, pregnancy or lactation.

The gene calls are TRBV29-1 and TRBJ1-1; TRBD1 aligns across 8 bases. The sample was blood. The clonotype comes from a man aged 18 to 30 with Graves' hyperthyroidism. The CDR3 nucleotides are TGCAGCGTCCGGGGACAGGCCGGGGGTGAAGCTTTCTTT. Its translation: CSVRGQAGGEAFF.